This record concerns one T cell receptor beta chain sequence. This CDR3 contains 15 residues. Germline V CDR1 and CDR2: MNHEY, SMNVEV (reference sequence). J gave up 6 bases and V 2 bases, and 4 bases lay outside the gene matches. The sample comes from a study of cytomegalovirus exposure and HLA in healthy donors. Method: immunoSEQ multiplex PCR; TCRdb's copy keeps in-frame clones and lacks some. Seen here are under 300,000 clones, 70% to 90% observed once, and the top ten hold around 1.2%. V is TRBV27 and J is TRBJ2-3, with 11 bases matching TRBD1. Sequencing used PBMCs. This TCR was recovered from a woman aged 30 to 39 in good health and CMV-seropositive. In DNA form, the CDR3 reads TGTGCCAGCAGTTTAGGACAGGGGGCAGAGGATACGCAGTATTTT. Translating gives CASSLGQGAEDTQYF.